The clone carrying this T cell receptor beta chain was seen at least ten times. The target antigen is unknown. The entry originates in a study of regulatory T cells in long-lasting Graves disease. Study-wide results and limits: Owing to a sample size that was small, accuracy may have been reduced. Persistent Graves' patients showed less TCR diversity than newly diagnosed ones.

CDR3-region Arm-PCR and iRepertoire HTBI primers produced the TCR beta libraries. Per the authors' pipeline: In the combined samples, roughly 62 TRBV and under 15 TRBJ segments were identified. TCRdb reanalysed the multiplex PCR reads using MiXCR and keeps one entry per CDR3 protein. The V and J calls here are based on TCRdb, not the publication. The data show hundreds of thousands of distinct CDR3 sequences, roughly 18% seen once. Germline values: CDR1 MDHEN, CDR2 SYDVKM. With 6 bases removed from V and 3 bases from J, the gap between germline ends came to 14 bases. This CDR3 spans 15 amino acids. Described time point: newly diagnosed GD, antithyroid drugs for less than 3 months. Making the TCR library involved RNA that had been extracted from PBMCs.

The input for sequencing was peripheral blood mononuclear cells (PBMCs), taken at new diagnosis, from a patient treated with antithyroid drugs. The source is a female donor with Graves disease. The rearrangement links TRBV28 to TRBJ2-2, with D possibly TRBD1 on 5 matching bases. CDR3 nucleotides: TGTGCCAGCAGCCCCCTAGGGGTGCACACCGGGGAGCTGTTTTTT. Translated: CASSPLGVHTGELFF.